This TCR beta chain was sequenced for a study of PD-1 blockade in mismatch repair-deficient tumors. Study details: Enrolled about 2012-2016, patients had progressing, pretreated mismatch repair-deficient cancers of 12 to 13 types.

Produced via immunoSEQ multiplex PCR; TCRdb's table is partial and in-frame only. The table lists roughly 50,000 clones, around 85% of them singletons. This clone was detected a few times. Its target is not known. Every patient had mismatch repair deficiency by PCR or immunohistochemistry. TCRs were sequenced from a few patients responding to pembrolizumab. General observations from the study: Tumor-resident clones, often undetectable pretreatment in blood, expanded then contracted after pembrolizumab.

The TCR sequence derives from an adult with mismatch repair-deficient cancer. The sequencing used peripheral blood, collected 20 weeks after starting pembrolizumab.

CDR3 DNA sequence: TGTGCCAGCAGCTTAACTAGCGGGAGGGTAACAGATACGCAGTATTTT. It codes for CASSLTSGRVTDTQYF. This chain uses TRBV7-9 with TRBJ2-3; the match to TRBD2 covers 13 bases. The CDR3 consists of 16 residues. The ends lost 2 bases at V and 3 bases at J; junction bases unmatched: 2. CDR1 SEHNR and CDR2 FQNEAQ come from the germline V gene (reference sequence).